This T cell receptor (beta chain) was sequenced during a study of identical twins. This clonotype has only one observation. CDR1 is SGHTA, CDR2 FQGNSA, per germline. The CDR3 runs to 14 residues. V shed 3 bases and J shed 3 bases, with 9 bases lying between them. TCRdb reprocessed the 5' RACE reads with MiXCR, giving one entry per CDR3 protein. The sample has roughly 230,000 distinct CDR3 sequences, about 8.5% seen once. This same sample was also part of a study on yellow fever vaccine responses in identical twins.

The sequence derives from a young woman in good health. The V call is TRBV7-2, the J call TRBJ2-1; D uncertain. The sequenced sample consisted of CD8+ T cells sorted from blood. The CDR3 spells CASSFGWLYNEQFF. DNA of the CDR3: TGTGCCAGCAGCTTTGGGTGGCTCTACAATGAGCAGTTCTTC.